This TCR beta chain comes out of a study of T-cell memory formation after mild COVID-19 (dated by TCRdb to 2020 to 2023). About the study as a whole: Most TCR sequence clusters were specific to one of the two donors. Longitudinal TCRalpha and TCRbeta repertoire sequencing tracked T-cell clones expanding and contracting after mild COVID-19 in a couple of donors. The cohort comprised two young, previously healthy adult volunteers, one female and one male.

The germline V gene (reference sequence) yields LNHDA for CDR1 and SQIVND for CDR2. The CDR3, from cysteine to phenylalanine, totals 16 residues. Of the read, only the CDR3 DNA is kept; its 48 bases are in frame from base 1. A distance of 14 bases separates the germline ends of V and J, which lose 3 bases and 2 bases respectively. The listed sequencing device is Illumina NovaSeq 6000. TCRalpha and TCRbeta cDNA libraries were constructed by 5'RACE with constant-segment primers, with sample barcodes and unique molecular identifiers being introduced. RNA was extracted from every sample with Trizol reagent. Library amplification was performed in two PCR steps, and a second sample barcode and Illumina TruSeq adapters were introduced in the second step. Sequencing of the libraries was done on an Illumina NovaSeq, producing 2 x 150 bp paired-end reads. Concerning the study's data processing: Reads were demultiplexed and collapsed into UMI-guided consensus sequences with migec v1.2.7. Using mixcr v2.1.11, the UMI consensuses were aligned to TRA and TRB V and J templates and assembled into clonotypes. Expanded or contracted clonotypes were those called significant by both edgeR and NoisET, with noise models trained on biological replicates. For edgeR calls, the cutoffs were a false discovery rate-adjusted p below 0.01 and a log2 fold-change threshold of 1. As an exploratory analysis of dynamics, PCA with hierarchical clustering was applied to max-normalized trajectories of the 1000 most abundant clonotypes. Separately sequenced CD4+ and CD8+ repertoires were used to assign a CD4 or CD8 phenotype to each responding clone. The public reads were quality trimmed at Q25 with fastp and then assembled into clones with MiXCR by TCRdb, keeping productive beta chains. Every CDR3 protein is listed once, alongside the most common genes and DNA of its rows. The V and J calls were determined by TCRdb, not by the authors. In all, the sample holds about 340,000 distinct CDR3 sequences, and 15% to 20% of those were seen once. Jointly, the top ten make up about a fifth of the sample.

This clonotype was detected a few times. The antigen it recognizes is unknown. Base qualities are missing; no much larger clone stands one base away. What the study reported, not specific to this receptor: Clones contracting from day 15 to 85 had balanced CD4/CD8 phenotypes, while a second wave expanding from day 15 to 37 was biased towards CD4+. Whether the second-wave clones peaking on day 37 were SARS-CoV-2 specific was not confirmed. The detection of some responding clones in pre-infection memory suggests that pre-existing cross-reactive memory T cells joined the SARS-CoV-2 response. Contracting CD4+ clones appeared mostly in the CM and EM memory subsets, whereas CD8+ clones were enriched in EMRA. The study included only a couple of mild cases, and larger cohorts that include severe cases with pre-infection samples were judged to be necessary.

PBMCs were isolated by Ficoll-Paque density gradient centrifugation. The receptor comes from a man between 18 and 35 years old who had mild COVID-19 (a few samples of this study predate the infection). The sample titles of this study are shuffled in the database, so cell type and time point are left out; the donor was told from shared clones. Sequenced sample: PBMCs or a T cell subset sorted from them (not recorded which). The chain joins TRBV19 to TRBJ1-5; the D gene is perhaps TRBD1, from 5 matching bases. This receptor carries the CDR3 CASSIIRDLGNQPQHF. The DNA is TGTGCCAGTAGTATTATCCGGGACCTAGGCAATCAGCCCCAGCATTTT.